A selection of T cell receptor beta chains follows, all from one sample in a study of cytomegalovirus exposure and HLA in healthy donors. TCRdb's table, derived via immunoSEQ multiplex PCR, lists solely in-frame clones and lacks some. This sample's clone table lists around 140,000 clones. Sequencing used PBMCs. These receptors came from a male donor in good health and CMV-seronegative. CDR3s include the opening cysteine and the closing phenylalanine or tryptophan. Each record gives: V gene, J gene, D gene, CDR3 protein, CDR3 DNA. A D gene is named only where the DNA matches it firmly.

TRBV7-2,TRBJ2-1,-,CASSATGIGEQFF,TGTGCCAGCAGCGCCACAGGAATAGGCGAGCAGTTCTTC
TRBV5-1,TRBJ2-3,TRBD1,CASSYRQGARDTQYF,TGCGCCAGCAGCTATCGACAGGGGGCGAGAGATACGCAGTATTTT
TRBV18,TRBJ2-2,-,CASSQRPGVTGELFF,TGTGCCAGCTCACAACGTCCGGGTGTCACCGGGGAGCTGTTTTTT
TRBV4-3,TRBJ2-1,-,CASSQDYNRVGQFF,TGCGCCAGCAGCCAAGATTATAATAGAGTCGGGCAGTTCTTC
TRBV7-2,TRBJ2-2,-,CASSLLLGGELFF,TGTGCCAGCAGCTTATTGCTCGGCGGGGAGCTGTTTTTT
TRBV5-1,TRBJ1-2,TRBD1,CASSLGRGNPSYGYTF,TGCGCCAGCAGCTTGGGCAGGGGGAACCCTAGCTATGGCTACACCTTC
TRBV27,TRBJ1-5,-,CASSFGGGHQPQHF,TGTGCCAGCAGCTTCGGGGGGGGGCATCAGCCCCAGCATTTT
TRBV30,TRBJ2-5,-,CAWSWGGARETQYF,TGTGCCTGGAGTTGGGGGGGCGCTAGGGAGACCCAGTACTTC
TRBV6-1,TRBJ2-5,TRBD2,CAGGRVQETQYF,TGTGCCGGCGGGAGGGTCCAAGAGACCCAGTACTTC
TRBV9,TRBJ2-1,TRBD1,CASSVAQGDNEQFF,TGTGCCAGCAGCGTAGCCCAGGGGGACAATGAGCAGTTCTTC
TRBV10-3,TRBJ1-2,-,CAIRRRDARRNGYTF,TGTGCCATCCGTAGGAGGGACGCGAGACGGAATGGCTACACCTTC
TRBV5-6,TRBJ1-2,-,CASRPPGGDDYGYTF,TGTGCCAGCAGACCGCCAGGAGGGGATGACTATGGCTACACCTTC
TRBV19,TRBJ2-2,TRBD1,CASTPGQEFGGELFF,TGTGCCAGTACCCCGGGACAGGAATTTGGCGGGGAGCTGTTTTTT
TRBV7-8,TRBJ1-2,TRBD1,CASSLSWSTGSYGYTF,TGTGCCAGCAGCTTAAGCTGGTCGACAGGGAGCTATGGCTACACCTTC
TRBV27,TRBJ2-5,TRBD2,CASSRLAGGETQYF,TGTGCCAGCAGTAGACTAGCGGGAGGAGAGACCCAGTACTTC
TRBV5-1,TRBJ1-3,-,CASSLGQGNTIYF,TGCGCCAGCAGCCTGGGACAAGGAAACACCATATATTTT
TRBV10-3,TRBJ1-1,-,CAISESNGSRAFF,TGTGCCATCAGTGAGTCGAATGGGAGTAGAGCTTTCTTT
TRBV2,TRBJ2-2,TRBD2,CASSGLAGDGELFF,TGTGCCAGCAGTGGTCTAGCGGGTGACGGGGAGCTGTTTTTT
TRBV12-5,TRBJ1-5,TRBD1,CASGLADRGNQPQHF,TGTGCTAGTGGTTTGGCGGACAGGGGAAATCAGCCCCAGCATTTT
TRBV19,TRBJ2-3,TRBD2,CASSPGPGLAGYTDTQYF,TGTGCCAGTAGTCCAGGCCCGGGACTAGCGGGCTACACAGATACGCAGTATTTT
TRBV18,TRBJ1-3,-,CASGTIGRLSGNTIYF,TGTGCCAGCGGAACCATCGGGAGGCTCTCTGGAAACACCATATATTTT
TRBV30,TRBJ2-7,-,CAWIRGYEQYF,TGTGCCTGGATTAGGGGCTACGAGCAGTACTTC
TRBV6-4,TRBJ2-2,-,CASSPDIQVTGELFF,TGTGCCAGCAGCCCTGATATTCAGGTCACCGGGGAGCTGTTTTTT
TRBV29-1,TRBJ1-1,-,CSVEVPEMNTEAFF,TGCAGCGTTGAAGTTCCGGAGATGAACACTGAAGCTTTCTTT
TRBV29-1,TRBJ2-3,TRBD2,CSVEDRGSGSGTDTQYF,TGCAGCGTTGAAGATCGGGGTAGCGGGAGTGGAACAGATACGCAGTATTTT
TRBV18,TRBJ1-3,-,CASSPSRGFGNTIYF,TGTGCCAGCTCACCAAGTAGGGGCTTTGGAAACACCATATATTTT
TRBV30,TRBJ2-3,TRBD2,CAWSVLAGRDTQYF,TGTGCCTGGAGTGTACTAGCGGGCCGAGATACGCAGTATTTT
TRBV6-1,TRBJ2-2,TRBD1,CASSAWTGNTGELFF,TGTGCCAGCAGTGCCTGGACAGGGAACACCGGGGAGCTGTTTTTT
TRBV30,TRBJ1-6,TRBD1,CAWSFGTGSYSPLHF,TGTGCCTGGAGTTTCGGGACAGGGTCATATTCACCCCTCCACTTT
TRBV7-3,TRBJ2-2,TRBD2,CASSPRGGAGELFF,TGTGCCAGCAGCCCGCGGGGGGGGGCCGGGGAGCTGTTTTTT
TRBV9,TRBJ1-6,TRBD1,CASSATGANSPLHF,TGTGCCAGCAGCGCGACAGGGGCCAATTCACCCCTCCACTTT
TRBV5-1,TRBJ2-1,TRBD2,CASSLVAGVPNEQFF,TGCGCCAGCAGCTTGGTAGCGGGAGTTCCCAATGAGCAGTTCTTC
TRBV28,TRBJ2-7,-,CASKAGSYEQYF,TGTGCCAGCAAGGCGGGCTCCTACGAGCAGTACTTC
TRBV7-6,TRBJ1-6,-,CASSSTTGTLSPLHF,TGTGCCAGCAGCTCAACCACCGGGACACTATCACCCCTCCACTTT
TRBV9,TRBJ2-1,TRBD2,CASSALAGGGNEQFF,TGTGCCAGCAGCGCACTAGCGGGGGGGGGTAATGAGCAGTTCTTC
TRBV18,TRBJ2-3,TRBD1,CASSPGTGSPDTQYF,TGTGCCAGCTCACCTGGGACAGGTAGCCCAGATACGCAGTATTTT
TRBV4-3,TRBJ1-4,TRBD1,CASSQEDRGSEKLFF,TGCGCCAGCAGCCAAGAAGACAGGGGTAGTGAAAAACTGTTTTTT
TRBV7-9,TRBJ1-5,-,CASSRTESNQPQHF,TGTGCCAGCAGCCGGACAGAGAGCAATCAGCCCCAGCATTTT
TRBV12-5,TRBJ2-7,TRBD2,CASGFRSTGRQSSPYEQYF,TGTGCTAGTGGTTTCCGATCTACCGGGAGGCAATCATCCCCCTACGAGCAGTACTTC
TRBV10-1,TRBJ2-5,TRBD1,CASSESGQGRRTQYF,TGCGCCAGCAGTGAAAGCGGACAGGGGAGAAGGACCCAGTACTTC
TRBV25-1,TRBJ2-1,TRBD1,CASSDPRTGVGEQFF,TGTGCCAGCAGTGACCCCCGGACAGGGGTCGGTGAGCAGTTCTTC
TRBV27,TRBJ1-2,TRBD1,CASSRLLGQGINYGYTF,TGTGCCAGCAGTCGACTTCTGGGACAGGGTATCAACTATGGCTACACCTTC
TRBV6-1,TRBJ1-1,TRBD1,CASSKDRVAATEAFF,TGTGCCAGCAGTAAGGACAGGGTTGCAGCCACTGAAGCTTTCTTT
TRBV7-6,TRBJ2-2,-,CASSLPHRDTNTGELFF,TGTGCCAGCAGCTTGCCTCACAGGGATACGAACACCGGGGAGCTGTTTTTT
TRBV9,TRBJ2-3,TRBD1,CASSVGGQGADTQYF,TGTGCCAGCAGCGTAGGAGGGCAGGGGGCAGATACGCAGTATTTT
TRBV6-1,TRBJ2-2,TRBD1,CASRTDRATGELFF,TGTGCCAGCAGAACGGACAGGGCCACCGGGGAGCTGTTTTTT
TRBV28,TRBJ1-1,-,CASTTGGVNTEAFF,TGTGCCAGCACCACAGGAGGGGTGAACACTGAAGCTTTCTTT
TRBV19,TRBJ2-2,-,CASRQANTGELFF,TGTGCCAGTAGACAGGCGAACACCGGGGAGCTGTTTTTT
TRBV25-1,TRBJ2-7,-,CASSDAGGTYEQYF,TGTGCCAGCAGTGACGCAGGGGGGACCTACGAGCAGTACTTC
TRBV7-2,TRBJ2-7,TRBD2,CASSLALLAGASYEQYF,TGTGCCAGCAGCTTAGCTTTATTAGCGGGGGCCTCCTACGAGCAGTACTTC
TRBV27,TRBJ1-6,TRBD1,CASSPLTGGNSPLHF,TGTGCCAGCAGTCCCCTGACAGGGGGTAATTCACCCCTCCACTTT
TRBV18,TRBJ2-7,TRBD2,CASSSSGPYEQYF,TGTGCCAGCTCCTCTAGCGGACCCTACGAGCAGTACTTC
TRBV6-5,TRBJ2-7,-,CASGGRAFNEQYF,TGTGCCAGCGGAGGTAGGGCCTTCAACGAGCAGTACTTC